The 11 T cell receptor beta chains reported below all come from one sample, sequenced in a study of CD8+ T cells in alopecia areata. Sequencing used cDNA as its template, made by extracting RNA and reverse transcribing it. Sequencing was performed with immunoSEQ multiplex PCR; in TCRdb, only in-frame clones are kept and a portion is missing. The table shows 150,000 to 200,000 clones, with just under 60% occurring only once. The specimen was CD4+ T cells sorted from blood, collected at week 0. The receptors were gathered from a human donor with alopecia areata.

This clone was recorded a few times. CDR3 residues: CSVAGLAGGFQETQYF. The CDR3 nucleotides read TGCAGCGTTGCGGGGCTAGCGGGGGGTTTCCAAGAGACCCAGTACTTC. V is TRBV29-1 and J is TRBJ2-5; 11 nucleotides match TRBD2. The germline V gene encodes CDR1 SQVTM and CDR2 ANQGSEA. CDR3 length: 16 residues. Unmatched junction bases numbered 8, after V lost 4 bases and J lost 1 base.

The V gene is TRBV27, the J gene TRBJ1-1; D might be TRBD1 (6 bases). Germline V gene sequence: CDR1 MNHEY, CDR2 SMNVEV (reference sequence). Trimming took 7 bases from V and 4 from J, leaving 16 bases between them. This CDR3 spans 14 amino acids. The CDR3 loop reads CASKVATGTTEAFF. CDR3 bases: TGTGCCAGCAAGGTCGCCACAGGGACCACTGAAGCTTTCTTT.

This clone occurred a few times. This chain joins TRBV11-3 and TRBJ1-5, with no clear D. From germline, CDR1 is SGHNT and CDR2 YENEEA. The CDR3 length is 13 residues. V was trimmed by 5 bases and J by 4 bases, leaving 9 bases between them. Here the CDR3 reads CASSPGQNQPQHF. The CDR3 DNA sequence: TGTGCCAGCAGCCCTGGGCAAAATCAGCCCCAGCATTTT.

This clone was detected a few times. The chain is built from TRBV4-1 and TRBJ1-1, with 10 positions matching TRBD1. V lost 4 bases, J lost 1 base, and 3 bases stayed unmatched. The CDR3 spans 15 residues. Germline CDR1 reads MGHRA; CDR2 reads YSYEKL. CDR3 DNA sequence: TGCGCCAGCAGCCTTGGGACAGGGGAGAACACTGAAGCTTTCTTT. This translates into CASSLGTGENTEAFF.

J is TRBJ2-1 and V is TRBV7-9; D gene ambiguous. CDR1 is SEHNR and CDR2 is FQNEAQ in the germline V gene (reference sequence). This CDR3 comprises 11 residues. The germline V and J ends were trimmed by 7 bases and 9 bases, with 10 bases remaining between them. The CDR3 DNA reads TGTGCCAGCAACTTGGACCTTGAGCAGTTCTTC. Its protein is CASNLDLEQFF.

The chain is built from TRBV7-9 and TRBJ1-1; TRBD1 agrees at 8 bases. Losses at the gene ends were 6 bases for V and 10 bases for J; bases not matched to a gene: 4. Germline-derived CDR1 and CDR2 are SEHNR and FQNEAQ (reference sequence). CDR3 size: 11 residues. The CDR3 bases are TGTGCCAGCAGGAATACAGGGGGAGCTTTCTTT. It specifies CASRNTGGAFF.

The gene calls are TRBV9 and TRBJ2-3, with D hard to call. In germline, CDR1 is SGDLS, CDR2 YYNGEE. The CDR3 extends over 13 amino acids. With 0 bases removed from V and 4 bases from J, the gap between germline ends came to 6 bases. The CDR3 here is CASSVEPADTQYF. In DNA form, the CDR3 reads TGTGCCAGCAGCGTAGAGCCGGCAGATACGCAGTATTTT.

The V and J genes are TRBV5-1 and TRBJ1-1, with 7 bases that match TRBD1. After removal of 4 bases from V and 1 base from J, the junction contained 4 bases not matched to a gene. CDR1 and CDR2 (germline): SGHRS, YFSETQ. CDR3 length: 14 amino acids. The chain's CDR3 is CASSGTVENTEAFF. CDR3 DNA sequence: TGCGCCAGCAGCGGGACAGTTGAGAACACTGAAGCTTTCTTT.

The chain couples TRBV7-9 to TRBJ2-5, with no clear D. The CDR3 consists of 13 residues. Trimming shortened V by 0 bases and J by 12 bases, and 14 bases separated the two germline ends. Germline CDR1 and CDR2: SEHNR and FQNEAQ (reference sequence). As DNA, the CDR3 is TGTGCCAGCAGCTTAGCGGTTCAGGACGACGAGTACTTC. Translated, it gives CASSLAVQDDEYF.

This clone was detected only a few times. The chain recombines TRBV11-2 with TRBJ2-7; D is perhaps TRBD2 (5 bases). V was shortened by 2 bases and J by 9 bases, with 14 bases between the two germline ends. CDR1 SGHAT and CDR2 FQNNGV come from the germline V gene. This CDR3 region has 13 residues. The CDR3 bases are TGTGCCAGCAGCTTACACGCTTACGGAGGGCAGTACTTC. Amino acids: CASSLHAYGGQYF. The full variable domain, completed using reference TRBV11-2 and TRBJ2-7, is EAGVAQSPRYKIIEKRQSVAFWCNPISGHATLYWYQQILGQGPKLLIQFQNNGVVDDSQLPKDRFSAERLKGVDSTLKIQPAKLEDSAVYLCASSLHAYGGQYFGPGTRLTVT.

The V and J genes are TRBV5-1 and TRBJ1-1; D may be TRBD1 (5 bases). This CDR3 is 13 amino acids long. Trimming cost V 5 bases and J 7 bases, with 15 bases left between them. Germline CDR1 SGHRS, CDR2 YFSETQ. The CDR3 region is CASSFLSDSEAFF. CDR3 nucleotide sequence: TGCGCCAGCAGTTTTCTCAGCGACAGTGAAGCTTTCTTT.